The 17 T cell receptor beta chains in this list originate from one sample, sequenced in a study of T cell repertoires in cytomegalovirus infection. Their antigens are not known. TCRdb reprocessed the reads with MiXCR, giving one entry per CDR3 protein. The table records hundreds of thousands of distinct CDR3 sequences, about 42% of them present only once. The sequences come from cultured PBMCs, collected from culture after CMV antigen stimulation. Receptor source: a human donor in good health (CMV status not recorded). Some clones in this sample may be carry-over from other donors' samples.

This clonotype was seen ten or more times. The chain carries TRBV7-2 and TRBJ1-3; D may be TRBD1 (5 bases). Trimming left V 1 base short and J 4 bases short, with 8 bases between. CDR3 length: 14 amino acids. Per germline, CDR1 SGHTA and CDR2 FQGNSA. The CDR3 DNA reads TGTGCCAGCAGCTTAGGTGGGGCGGGAAACACCATATATTTT. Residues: CASSLGGAGNTIYF.

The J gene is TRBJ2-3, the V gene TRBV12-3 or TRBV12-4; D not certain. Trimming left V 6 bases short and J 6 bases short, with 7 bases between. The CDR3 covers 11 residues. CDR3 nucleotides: TGTGCCAGCAGGGGTCGGGATACGCAGTATTTT. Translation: CASRGRDTQYF.

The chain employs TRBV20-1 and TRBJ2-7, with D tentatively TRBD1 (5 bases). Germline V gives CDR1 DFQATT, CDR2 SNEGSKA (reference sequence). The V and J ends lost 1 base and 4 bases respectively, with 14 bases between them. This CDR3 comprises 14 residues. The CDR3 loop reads CSARVRGFAYEQYF. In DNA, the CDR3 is TGCAGTGCTAGAGTAAGGGGTTTCGCGTACGAGCAGTACTTC.

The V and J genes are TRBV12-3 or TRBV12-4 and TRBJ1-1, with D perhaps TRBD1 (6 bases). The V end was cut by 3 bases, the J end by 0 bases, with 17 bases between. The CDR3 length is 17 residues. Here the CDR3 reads CASSFFRDTYMNTEAFF. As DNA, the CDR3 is TGTGCCAGCAGTTTCTTCCGGGACACTTACATGAACACTGAAGCTTTCTTT.

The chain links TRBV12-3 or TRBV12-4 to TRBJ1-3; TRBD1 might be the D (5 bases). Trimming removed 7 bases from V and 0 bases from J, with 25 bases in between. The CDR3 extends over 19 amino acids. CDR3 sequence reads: CASTVGVTFGARSGNTIYF. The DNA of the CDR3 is TGTGCCAGCACCGTCGGGGTCACCTTCGGGGCCCGCTCTGGAAACACCATATATTTT.

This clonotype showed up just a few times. The DNA for the CDR3 is TGTGCCAGCACTCTAACCGGGACAGGATTCTACAATGAGCAGTTCTTC. Its translation: CASTLTGTGFYNEQFF. The chain employs TRBV6-2 or TRBV6-3 and TRBJ2-1; TRBD1 matches 8 bases. Per germline, CDR1 MNHEY and CDR2 SVGEGT. The length of the CDR3 is 16 residues. The junction had 11 bases not matched to a gene; V was cut back by 7 bases and J by 3 bases.

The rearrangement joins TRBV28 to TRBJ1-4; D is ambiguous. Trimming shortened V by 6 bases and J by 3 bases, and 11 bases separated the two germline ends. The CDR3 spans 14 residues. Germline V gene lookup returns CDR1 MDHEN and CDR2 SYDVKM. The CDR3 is CASSLGPSNEKLFF. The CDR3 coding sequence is TGTGCCAGCAGCCTAGGCCCCTCTAATGAAAAACTGTTTTTT.

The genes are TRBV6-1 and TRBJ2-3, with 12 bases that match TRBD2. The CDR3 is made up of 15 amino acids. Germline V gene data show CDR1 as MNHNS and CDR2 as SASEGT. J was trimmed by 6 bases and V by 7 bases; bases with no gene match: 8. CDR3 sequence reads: CASTAGLAGFDTQYF. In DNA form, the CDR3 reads TGTGCCAGCACCGCCGGACTAGCGGGGTTCGATACGCAGTATTTT.

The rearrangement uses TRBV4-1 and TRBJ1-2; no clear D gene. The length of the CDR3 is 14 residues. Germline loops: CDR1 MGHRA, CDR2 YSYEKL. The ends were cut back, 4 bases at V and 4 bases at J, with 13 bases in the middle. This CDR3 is CASSPGLGSYGYTF. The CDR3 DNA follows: TGCGCCAGCAGCCCCGGCTTGGGATCCTATGGCTACACCTTC.

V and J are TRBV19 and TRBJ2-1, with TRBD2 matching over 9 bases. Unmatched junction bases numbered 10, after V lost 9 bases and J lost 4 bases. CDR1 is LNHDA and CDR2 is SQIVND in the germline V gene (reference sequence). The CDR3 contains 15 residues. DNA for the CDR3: TGTGCCAGAATTAAAGGGCGGGAGGGTTACAATGAGCAGTTCTTC. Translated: CARIKGREGYNEQFF.

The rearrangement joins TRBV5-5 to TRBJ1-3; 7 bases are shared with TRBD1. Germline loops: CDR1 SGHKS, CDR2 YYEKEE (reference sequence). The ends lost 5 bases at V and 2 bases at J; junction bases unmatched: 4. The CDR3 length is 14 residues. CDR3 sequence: CASSDDRAGNTIYF. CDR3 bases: TGTGCCAGCAGTGACGACAGGGCTGGAAACACCATATATTTT.

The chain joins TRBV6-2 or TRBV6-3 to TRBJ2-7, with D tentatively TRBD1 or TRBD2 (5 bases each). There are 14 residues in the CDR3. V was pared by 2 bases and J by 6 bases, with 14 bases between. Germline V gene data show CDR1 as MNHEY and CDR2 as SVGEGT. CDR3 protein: CASSYGGSAREQYF. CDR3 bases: TGTGCCAGCAGTTACGGGGGTAGCGCTCGCGAGCAGTACTTC.

DNA for the CDR3: TGTGCCAGCAGCACGGGCGGCTATGGCTACACCTTC. Its translation is CASSTGGYGYTF. The rearrangement links TRBV7-9 to TRBJ1-2; no clear D gene. Germline V gives CDR1 SEHNR, CDR2 FQNEAQ (reference sequence). CDR3 length: 12 amino acids. Trimming took off 5 bases at V and 4 bases at J, with 8 bases between the two ends.

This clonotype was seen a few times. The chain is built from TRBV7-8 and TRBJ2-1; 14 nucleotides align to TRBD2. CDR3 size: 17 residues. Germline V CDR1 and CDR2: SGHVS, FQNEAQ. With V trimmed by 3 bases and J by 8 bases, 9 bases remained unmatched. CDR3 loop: CASSLSPLGLAGDEQFF. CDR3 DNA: TGTGCCAGCAGCTTGTCGCCCCTGGGACTAGCGGGGGATGAGCAGTTCTTC. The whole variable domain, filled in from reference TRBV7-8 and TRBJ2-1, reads GAGVSQSPRYKVAKRGQDVALRCDPISGHVSLFWYQQALGQGPEFLTYFQNEAQLDKSGLPSDRFFAERPEGSVSTLKIQRTQQEDSAVYLCASSLSPLGLAGDEQFFGPGTRLTVL.

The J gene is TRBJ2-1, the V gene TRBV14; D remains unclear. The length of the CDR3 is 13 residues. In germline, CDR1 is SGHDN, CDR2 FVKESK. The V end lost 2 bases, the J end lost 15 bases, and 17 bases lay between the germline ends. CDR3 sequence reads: CASSQYRSVASFF. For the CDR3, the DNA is TGTGCCAGCAGCCAATATCGTTCGGTGGCCTCGTTCTTC.

The CDR3 reads CASSLESSGGAEQFF. The CDR3 region has the DNA TGTGCCAGCAGCTTAGAATCGAGCGGGGGGGCTGAGCAGTTCTTC. The chain employs TRBV7-2 and TRBJ2-1, with 10 bases that match TRBD2. This CDR3 region has 15 residues. Germline trimming cut 1 base from V and 9 bases from J; bases unmatched to any gene: 6. Germline values: CDR1 SGHTA, CDR2 FQGNSA.

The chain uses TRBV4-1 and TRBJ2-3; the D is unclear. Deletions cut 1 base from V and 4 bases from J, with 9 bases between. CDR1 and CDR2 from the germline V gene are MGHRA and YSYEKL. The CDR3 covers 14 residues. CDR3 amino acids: CASSQVAASDTQYF. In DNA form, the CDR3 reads TGCGCCAGCAGCCAAGTAGCAGCATCAGATACGCAGTATTTT.